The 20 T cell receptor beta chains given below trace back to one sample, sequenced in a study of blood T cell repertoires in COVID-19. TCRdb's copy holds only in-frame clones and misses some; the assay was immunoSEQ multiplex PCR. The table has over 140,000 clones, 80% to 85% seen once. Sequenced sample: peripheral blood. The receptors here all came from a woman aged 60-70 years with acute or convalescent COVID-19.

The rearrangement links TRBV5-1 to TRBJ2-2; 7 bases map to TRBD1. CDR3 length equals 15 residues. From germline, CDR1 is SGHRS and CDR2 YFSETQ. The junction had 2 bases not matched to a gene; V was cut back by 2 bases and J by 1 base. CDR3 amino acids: CASSFGQENTGELFF. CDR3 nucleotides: TGCGCCAGCAGCTTTGGACAGGAGAACACCGGGGAGCTGTTTTTT.

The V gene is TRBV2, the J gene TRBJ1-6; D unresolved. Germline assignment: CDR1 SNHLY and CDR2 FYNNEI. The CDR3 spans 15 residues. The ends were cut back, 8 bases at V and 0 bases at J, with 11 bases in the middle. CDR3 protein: CASSSESSYNSPLHF. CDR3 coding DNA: TGTGCCAGCTCCAGCGAGAGCTCCTATAATTCACCCCTCCACTTT.

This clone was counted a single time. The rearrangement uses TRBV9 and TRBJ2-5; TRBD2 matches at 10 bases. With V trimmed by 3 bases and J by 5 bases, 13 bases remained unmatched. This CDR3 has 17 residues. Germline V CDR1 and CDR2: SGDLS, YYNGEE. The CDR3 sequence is CASSGRPEREGHETQYF. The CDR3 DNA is TGTGCCAGCAGCGGACGCCCTGAGCGGGAGGGCCATGAGACCCAGTACTTC.

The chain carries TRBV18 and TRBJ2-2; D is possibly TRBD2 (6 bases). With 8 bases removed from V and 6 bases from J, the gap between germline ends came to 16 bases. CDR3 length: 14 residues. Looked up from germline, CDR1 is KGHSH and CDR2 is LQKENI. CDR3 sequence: CASQSSGSSGELFF. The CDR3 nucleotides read TGTGCCAGCCAAAGCAGCGGGTCCTCCGGGGAGCTGTTTTTT.

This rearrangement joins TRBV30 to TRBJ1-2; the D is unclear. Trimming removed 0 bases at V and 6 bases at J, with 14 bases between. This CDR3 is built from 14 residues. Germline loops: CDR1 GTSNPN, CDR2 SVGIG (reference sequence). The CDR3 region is CAWSVWRATDGYTF. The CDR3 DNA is TGTGCCTGGAGTGTATGGAGGGCGACGGATGGCTACACCTTC.

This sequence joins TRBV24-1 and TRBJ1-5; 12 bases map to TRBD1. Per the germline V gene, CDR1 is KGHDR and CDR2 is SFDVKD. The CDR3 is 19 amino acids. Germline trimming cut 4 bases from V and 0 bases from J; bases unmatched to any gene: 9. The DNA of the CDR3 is TGTGCCACCAGTGAATCCGGGACAGGGGGCGTTTATAGCAATCAGCCCCAGCATTTT. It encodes CATSESGTGGVYSNQPQHF.

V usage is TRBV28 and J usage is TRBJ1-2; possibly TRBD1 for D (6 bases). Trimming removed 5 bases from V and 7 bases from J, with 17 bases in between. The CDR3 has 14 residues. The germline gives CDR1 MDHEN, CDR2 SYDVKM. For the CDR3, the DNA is TGTGCCAGCAGTCGGGCCAGGGGTGTTGGTGGCTACACCTTC. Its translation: CASSRARGVGGYTF.

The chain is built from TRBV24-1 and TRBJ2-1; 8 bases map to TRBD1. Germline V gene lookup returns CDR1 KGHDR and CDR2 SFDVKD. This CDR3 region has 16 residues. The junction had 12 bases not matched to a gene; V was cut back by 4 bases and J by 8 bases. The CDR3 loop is CATSERTGRLGDEQFF. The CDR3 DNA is TGTGCCACCAGTGAGAGGACAGGGCGCCTGGGCGATGAGCAGTTCTTC.

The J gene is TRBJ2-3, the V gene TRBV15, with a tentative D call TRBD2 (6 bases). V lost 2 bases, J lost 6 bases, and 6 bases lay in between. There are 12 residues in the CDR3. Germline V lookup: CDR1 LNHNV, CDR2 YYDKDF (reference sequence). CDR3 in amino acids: CATSRLADTQYF. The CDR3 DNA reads TGTGCCACCAGCAGACTAGCGGATACGCAGTATTTT.

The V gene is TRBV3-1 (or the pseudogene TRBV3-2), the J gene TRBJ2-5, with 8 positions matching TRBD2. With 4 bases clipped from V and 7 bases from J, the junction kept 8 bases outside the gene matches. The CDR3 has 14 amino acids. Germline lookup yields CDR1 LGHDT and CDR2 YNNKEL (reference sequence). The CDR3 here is CASSPGGPGGTQYF. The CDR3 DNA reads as TGTGCCAGCAGCCCGGGGGGGCCCGGTGGGACCCAGTACTTC.

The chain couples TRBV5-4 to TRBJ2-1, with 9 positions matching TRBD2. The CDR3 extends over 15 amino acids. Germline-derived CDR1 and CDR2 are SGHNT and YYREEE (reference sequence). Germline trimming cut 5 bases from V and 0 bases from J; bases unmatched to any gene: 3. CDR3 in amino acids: CASSFSGSSYNEQFF. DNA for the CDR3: TGTGCCAGCAGTTTTAGCGGGAGCTCCTACAATGAGCAGTTCTTC.

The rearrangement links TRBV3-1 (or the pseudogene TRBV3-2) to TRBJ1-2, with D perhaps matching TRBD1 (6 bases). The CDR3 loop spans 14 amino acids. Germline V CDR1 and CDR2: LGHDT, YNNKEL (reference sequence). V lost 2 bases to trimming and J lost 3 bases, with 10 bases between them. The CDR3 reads CASSQNRDHYGYTF. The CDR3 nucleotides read TGTGCCAGCAGCCAAAACAGGGACCACTATGGCTACACCTTC.

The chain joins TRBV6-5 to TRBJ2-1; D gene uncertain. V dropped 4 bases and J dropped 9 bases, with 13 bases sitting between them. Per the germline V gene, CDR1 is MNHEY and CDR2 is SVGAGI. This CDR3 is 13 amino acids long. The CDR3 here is CASSFHYQIEQFF. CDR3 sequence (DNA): TGTGCCAGCAGTTTCCATTATCAGATTGAGCAGTTCTTC.

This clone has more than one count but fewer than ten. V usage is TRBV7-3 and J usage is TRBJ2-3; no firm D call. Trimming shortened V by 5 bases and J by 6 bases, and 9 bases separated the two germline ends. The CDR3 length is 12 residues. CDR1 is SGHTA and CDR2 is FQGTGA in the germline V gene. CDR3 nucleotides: TGTGCCAGCAGCGCGCTCGGGGATACGCAGTATTTT. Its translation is CASSALGDTQYF. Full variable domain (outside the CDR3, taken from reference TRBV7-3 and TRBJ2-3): GAGVSQTPSNKVTEKGKYVELRCDPISGHTALYWYRQSLGQGPEFLIYFQGTGAADDSGLPNDRFFAVRPEGSVSTLKIQRTERGDSAVYLCASSALGDTQYFGPGTRLTVL.

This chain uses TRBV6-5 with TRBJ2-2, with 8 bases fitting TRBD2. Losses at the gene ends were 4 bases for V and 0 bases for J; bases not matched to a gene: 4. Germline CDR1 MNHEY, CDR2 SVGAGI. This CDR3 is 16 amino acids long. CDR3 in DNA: TGTGCCAGCAGTTCCATTAGCGGGACGAACACCGGGGAGCTGTTTTTT. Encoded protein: CASSSISGTNTGELFF.

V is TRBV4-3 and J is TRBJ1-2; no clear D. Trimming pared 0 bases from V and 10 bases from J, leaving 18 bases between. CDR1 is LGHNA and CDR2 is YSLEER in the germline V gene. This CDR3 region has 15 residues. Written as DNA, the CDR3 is TGCGCCAGCAGCCAAGATCCGGGGAATCCTATCCCCTACACCTTC. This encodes CASSQDPGNPIPYTF.

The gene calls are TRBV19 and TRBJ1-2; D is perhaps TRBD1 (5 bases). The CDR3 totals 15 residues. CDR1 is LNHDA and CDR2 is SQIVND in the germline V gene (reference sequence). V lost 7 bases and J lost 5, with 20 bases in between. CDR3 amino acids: CASTTWVVGGYGYTF. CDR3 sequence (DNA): TGTGCCAGTACTACTTGGGTAGTCGGGGGTTATGGCTACACCTTC.

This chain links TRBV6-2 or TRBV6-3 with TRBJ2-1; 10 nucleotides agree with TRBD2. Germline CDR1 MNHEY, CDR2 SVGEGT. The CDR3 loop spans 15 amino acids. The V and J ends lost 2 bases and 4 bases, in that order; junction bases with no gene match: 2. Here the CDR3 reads CASSYPGLAYNEQFF. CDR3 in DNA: TGTGCCAGCAGTTACCCGGGACTAGCGTACAATGAGCAGTTCTTC.

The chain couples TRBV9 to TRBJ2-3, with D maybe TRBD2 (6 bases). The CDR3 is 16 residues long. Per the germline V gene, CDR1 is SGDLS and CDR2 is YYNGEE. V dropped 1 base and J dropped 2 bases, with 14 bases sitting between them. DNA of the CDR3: TGTGCCAGCAGCGTAAGCGGGCGGGGAGACACAGATACGCAGTATTTT. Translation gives CASSVSGRGDTDTQYF.

The CDR3 sequence: CASSNRGPPETQYF. The CDR3, as DNA: TGTGCCAGCAGCAACAGGGGGCCCCCAGAGACCCAGTACTTC. The rearrangement joins TRBV6-5 to TRBJ2-5, with 9 positions matching TRBD1. CDR1 and CDR2 (germline): MNHEY, SVGAGI. The junction had 6 bases not matched to a gene; V was cut back by 6 bases and J by 4 bases. The CDR3 has 14 residues.